These T cell receptor beta chains were read from a single sample in a study of T cells in localized non-small cell lung cancer. TCRdb's table, derived via immunoSEQ multiplex PCR, lists solely in-frame clones and lacks some. The sample has around 31,000 clones; roughly 92% are singletons. The sequenced sample was peripheral blood, obtained before any cancer treatment. The receptor source for this set is a woman aged 40 to 75 with stage I lung adenocarcinoma. The CDR3 runs from the conserved cysteine through the conserved F or W. A D gene is named only where the DNA matches it firmly. Where a row states a size, it is once, few, many or the class of an expanded clone; other rows omit it.

J gene: TRBJ2-1; clone size: NA; D gene: TRBD1; V gene: TRBV9; CDR3 DNA: TGTGCCAGCAGCGTCCTCGGGACAGGGTTTTACAATGAGCAGTTCTTC; CDR3 protein: CASSVLGTGFYNEQFF
J gene: TRBJ2-2; clone size: once; D gene: NA; V gene: TRBV14; CDR3 DNA: TGTGCCAGCAGCATGGTCTCCGGGGAGCTGTTTTTT; CDR3 protein: CASSMVSGELFF
J gene: TRBJ1-2; clone size: NA; D gene: NA; V gene: TRBV10-3; CDR3 DNA: TGTGCCATCAGTGAGTCGAACAGTGGCTACACCTTC; CDR3 protein: CAISESNSGYTF
J gene: TRBJ1-5; clone size: NA; D gene: TRBD1; V gene: TRBV7-2; CDR3 DNA: TGTGCCAGCAGCTTAGCAGCGTCCGGGACAGGGGTCCATTTT; CDR3 protein: CASSLAASGTGVHF
J gene: TRBJ1-1; clone size: NA; D gene: NA; V gene: TRBV7-2; CDR3 DNA: TGTGCCAGCAGCTTACAGGGTTCGGCGGGAACCCTTGAAGCTTTCTTT; CDR3 protein: CASSLQGSAGTLEAFF
J gene: TRBJ1-2; clone size: NA; D gene: TRBD1; V gene: TRBV5-1; CDR3 DNA: TGCGCCAGCAGCCAAGGGACAGGAAAAGGTCTATCCTATGGCTACACCTTC; CDR3 protein: CASSQGTGKGLSYGYTF
J gene: TRBJ2-5; clone size: NA; D gene: NA; V gene: TRBV2; CDR3 DNA: TGTGCCAGCAACCCGTACCAAGAGACCCAGTACTTC; CDR3 protein: CASNPYQETQYF
J gene: TRBJ2-3; clone size: NA; D gene: NA; V gene: TRBV7-9; CDR3 DNA: TGTGCCAGCAGCCCGAGGTGGGACAAGGTAGGGGCCACAGATACGCAGTATTTT; CDR3 protein: CASSPRWDKVGATDTQYF
J gene: TRBJ2-7; clone size: NA; D gene: TRBD1; V gene: TRBV18; CDR3 DNA: TGTGCCAGCTCACCTGCCAGGGGGAACTACGAGCAGTACTTC; CDR3 protein: CASSPARGNYEQYF
J gene: TRBJ2-5; clone size: NA; D gene: NA; V gene: TRBV7-7; CDR3 DNA: TGTGCCAGCAGCTCAGCTCGCGGGGCCCAAGAGACCCAGTACTTC; CDR3 protein: CASSSARGAQETQYF
J gene: TRBJ1-6; clone size: NA; D gene: NA; V gene: TRBV5-1; CDR3 DNA: TGCGCCAGCAGCGCCAATAATTCACCCCTCCACTTT; CDR3 protein: CASSANNSPLHF